The T cell receptor beta chain described here comes from a study of regulatory T cells in long-lasting Graves disease. General study results and limits: Persistent patients shared more public clonotypes (around 2,500) than new patients (nearly 1,000). There were preferences for TRBV28, TRBJ1-2 and TRBJ2-5 in persistent disease.

This clonotype was recorded many times. No antigen is known for it. V lost 5 bases to trimming and J lost 5 bases, with 22 bases between them. The CDR3 loop spans 17 amino acids. Germline loops: CDR1 SGHAT, CDR2 FQNNGV. Stated time point: newly diagnosed GD, antithyroid drugs for less than 3 months. PBMC-derived RNA was used for the TCR library. Under American Thyroid Association guidelines, Graves' disease was diagnosed. Both iRepertoire HTBI primers and Arm-PCR of CDR3 regions were used to build the TCR beta libraries. TCRdb re-derived calls from the multiplex PCR reads in MiXCR, one entry per CDR3 protein. The sample shows roughly 500,000 distinct CDR3 sequences, around 12% of them seen only once. The same sample was also studied in work on T cells in Graves' hyperthyroidism and ophthalmopathy.

The chain has TRBV11-2 and TRBJ2-1; maybe TRBD2 (6 bases). The sequence was collected from a woman aged 30 to 39 with Graves disease. Source: peripheral blood mononuclear cells (PBMCs), taken at new diagnosis, from a patient treated with antithyroid drugs. The CDR3 spells CASSPHPLGGPNNEQFF. CDR3 in DNA: TGTGCCAGCAGCCCCCACCCGTTGGGGGGACCTAACAATGAGCAGTTCTTC.